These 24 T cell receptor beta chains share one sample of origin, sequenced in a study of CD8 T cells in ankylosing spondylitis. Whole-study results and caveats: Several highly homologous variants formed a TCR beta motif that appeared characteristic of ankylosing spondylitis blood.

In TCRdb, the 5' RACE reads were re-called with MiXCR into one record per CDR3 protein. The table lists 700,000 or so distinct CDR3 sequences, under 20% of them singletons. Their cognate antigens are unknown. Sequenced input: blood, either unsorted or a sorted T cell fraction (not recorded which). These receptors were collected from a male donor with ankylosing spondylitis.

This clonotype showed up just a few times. In nucleotides, the CDR3 is TGCAGCGTATCACAAGAGGGACTAGAAGACAATGAGCAGTTCTTC. It encodes CSVSQEGLEDNEQFF. V and J are TRBV29-1 and TRBJ2-1; TRBD2 matches at 8 bases. Germline lookup yields CDR1 SQVTM and CDR2 ANQGSEA. The V segment lost 6 bases and the J segment 5 bases; nucleotides outside the gene matches: 12. This CDR3 has 15 amino acids.

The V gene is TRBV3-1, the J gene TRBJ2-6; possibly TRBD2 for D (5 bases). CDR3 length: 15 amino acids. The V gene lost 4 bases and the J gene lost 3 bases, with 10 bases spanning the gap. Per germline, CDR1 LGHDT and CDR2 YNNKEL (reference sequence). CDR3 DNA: TGTGCCAGCAGCCTCCGGGCGGGTGGGGCCAACGTCCTGACTTTC. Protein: CASSLRAGGANVLTF.

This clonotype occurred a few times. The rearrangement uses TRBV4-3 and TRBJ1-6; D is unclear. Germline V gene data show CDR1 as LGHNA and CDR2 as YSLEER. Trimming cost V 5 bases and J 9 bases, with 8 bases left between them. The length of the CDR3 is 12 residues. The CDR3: CASSVFGSPLHF. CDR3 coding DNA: TGCGCCAGCAGCGTTTTTGGTTCACCCCTCCACTTT.

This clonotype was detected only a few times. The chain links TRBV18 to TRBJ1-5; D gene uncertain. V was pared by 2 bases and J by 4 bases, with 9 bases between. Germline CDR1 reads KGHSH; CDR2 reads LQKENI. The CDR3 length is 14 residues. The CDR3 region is CASSPAALNQPQHF. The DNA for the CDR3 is TGTGCCAGCTCACCAGCGGCCCTTAATCAGCCCCAGCATTTT.

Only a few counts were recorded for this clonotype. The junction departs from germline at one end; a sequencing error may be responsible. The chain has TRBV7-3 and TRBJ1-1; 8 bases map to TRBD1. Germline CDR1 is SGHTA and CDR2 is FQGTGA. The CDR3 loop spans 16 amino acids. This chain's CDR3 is CASSITGGFVNTEAFF. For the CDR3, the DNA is TGTGCCAGCAGCATAACAGGGGGTTTTGTGAACACTGAAGCTTTCTTT.

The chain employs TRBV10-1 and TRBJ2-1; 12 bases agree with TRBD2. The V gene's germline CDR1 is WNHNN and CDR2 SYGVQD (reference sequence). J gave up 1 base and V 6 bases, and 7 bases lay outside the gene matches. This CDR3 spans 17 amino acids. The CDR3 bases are TGCGCCAGCAGCGGGACTAGCGGGCCGGTTTCCTACAATGAGCAGTTCTTC. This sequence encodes CASSGTSGPVSYNEQFF.

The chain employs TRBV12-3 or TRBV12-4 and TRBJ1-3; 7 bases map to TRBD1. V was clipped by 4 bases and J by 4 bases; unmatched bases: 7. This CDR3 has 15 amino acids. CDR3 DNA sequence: TGTGCCAGCAGTTCAACAGGGGAATACGGAAACACCATATATTTT. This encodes CASSSTGEYGNTIYF.

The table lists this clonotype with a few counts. The CDR3 region has the DNA TGTGCCAGCAGCGAGGGAGACAGGGGGCGCGCAGATACGCAGTATTTT. This sequence encodes CASSEGDRGRADTQYF. The chain carries TRBV9 and TRBJ2-3, with 10 bases that match TRBD1. The CDR3 is 16 amino acids. Germline V gene lookup returns CDR1 SGDLS and CDR2 YYNGEE. V was pared by 3 bases and J by 4 bases, with 8 bases of the junction left unmatched.

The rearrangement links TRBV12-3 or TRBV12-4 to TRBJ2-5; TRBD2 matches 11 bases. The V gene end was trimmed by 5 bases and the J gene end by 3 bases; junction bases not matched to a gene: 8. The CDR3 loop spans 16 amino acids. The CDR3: CASSRTSSGGKETQYF. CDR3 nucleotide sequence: TGTGCCAGCAGTCGAACCTCTAGCGGGGGGAAAGAGACCCAGTACTTC.

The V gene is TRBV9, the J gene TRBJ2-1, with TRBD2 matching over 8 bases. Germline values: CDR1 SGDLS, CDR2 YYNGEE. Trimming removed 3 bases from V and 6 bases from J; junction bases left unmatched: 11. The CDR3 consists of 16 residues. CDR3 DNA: TGTGCCAGCAGCGAGAGAGGGGGTAGCGGGGCCAATGAGCAGTTCTTC. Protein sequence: CASSERGGSGANEQFF.

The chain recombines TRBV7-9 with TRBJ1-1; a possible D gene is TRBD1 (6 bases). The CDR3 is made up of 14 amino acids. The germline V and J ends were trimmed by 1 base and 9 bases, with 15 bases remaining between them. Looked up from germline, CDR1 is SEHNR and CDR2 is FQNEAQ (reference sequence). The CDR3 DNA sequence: TGTGCCAGCAGCTTAGAAGGGGGAGCGAACCAAGCTTTCTTT. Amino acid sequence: CASSLEGGANQAFF. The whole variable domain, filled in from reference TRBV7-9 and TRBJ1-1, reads DTGVSQNPRHKITKRGQNVTFRCDPISEHNRLYWYRQTLGQGPEFLTYFQNEAQLEKSRLLSDRFSAERPKGSFSTLEIQRTEQGDSAMYLCASSLEGGANQAFFGQGTRLTVV.

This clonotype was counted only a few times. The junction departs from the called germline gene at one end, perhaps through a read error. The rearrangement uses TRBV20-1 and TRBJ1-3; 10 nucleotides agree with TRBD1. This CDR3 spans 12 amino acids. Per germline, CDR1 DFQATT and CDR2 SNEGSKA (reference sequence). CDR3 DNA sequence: TGCAGTGCTAGAGAGACAGGGGGCATACTTCGTTTT. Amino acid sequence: CSARETGGILRF.

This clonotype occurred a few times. This CDR3 is CASSSRTGTYEQYF. The CDR3 DNA follows: TGTGCCAGCAGCTCCCGGACAGGTACCTACGAGCAGTACTTC. This chain connects TRBV12-3 or TRBV12-4 to TRBJ2-7; 7 bases are shared with TRBD1. The length of the CDR3 is 14 residues. Trimming cost V 6 bases and J 2 bases; bases outside gene matches: 7.

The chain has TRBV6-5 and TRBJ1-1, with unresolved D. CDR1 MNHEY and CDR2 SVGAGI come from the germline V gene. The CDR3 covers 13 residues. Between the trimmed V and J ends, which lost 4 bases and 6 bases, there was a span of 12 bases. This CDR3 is CASSWVAEAEAFF. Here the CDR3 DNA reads TGTGCCAGCAGTTGGGTTGCGGAGGCTGAAGCTTTCTTT.

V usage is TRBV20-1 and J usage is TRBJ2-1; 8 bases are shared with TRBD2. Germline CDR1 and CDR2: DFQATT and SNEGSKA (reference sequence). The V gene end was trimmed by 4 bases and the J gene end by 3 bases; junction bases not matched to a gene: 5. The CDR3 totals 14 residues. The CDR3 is CSAKAGEYYNEQFF. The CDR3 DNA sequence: TGCAGTGCTAAAGCGGGGGAATACTACAATGAGCAGTTCTTC.

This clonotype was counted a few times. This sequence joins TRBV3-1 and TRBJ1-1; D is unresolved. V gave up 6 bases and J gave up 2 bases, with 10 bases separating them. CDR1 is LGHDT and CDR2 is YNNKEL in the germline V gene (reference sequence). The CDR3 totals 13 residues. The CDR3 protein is CASRPYGNTEAFF. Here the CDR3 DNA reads TGTGCCAGCAGACCCTATGGAAACACTGAAGCTTTCTTT.

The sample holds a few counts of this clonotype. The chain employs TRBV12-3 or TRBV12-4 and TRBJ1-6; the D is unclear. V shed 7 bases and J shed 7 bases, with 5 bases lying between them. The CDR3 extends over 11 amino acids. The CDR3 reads CASKGNSPLHF. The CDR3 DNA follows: TGTGCCAGCAAAGGGAATTCACCCCTCCACTTT.

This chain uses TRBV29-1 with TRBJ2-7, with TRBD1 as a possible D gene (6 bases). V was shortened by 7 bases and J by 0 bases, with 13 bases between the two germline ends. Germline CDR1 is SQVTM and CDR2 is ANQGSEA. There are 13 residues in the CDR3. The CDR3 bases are TGCAGCGGTATCCGGGACAACTCCTACGAGCAGTACTTC. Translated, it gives CSGIRDNSYEQYF.

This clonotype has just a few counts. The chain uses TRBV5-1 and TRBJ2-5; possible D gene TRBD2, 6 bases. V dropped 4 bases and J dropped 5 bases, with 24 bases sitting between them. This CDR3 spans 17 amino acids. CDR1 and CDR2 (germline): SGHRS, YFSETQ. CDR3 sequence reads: CASSLLPGTPEGETQYF. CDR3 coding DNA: TGCGCCAGCAGCCTACTACCCGGGACTCCAGAGGGGGAGACCCAGTACTTC.

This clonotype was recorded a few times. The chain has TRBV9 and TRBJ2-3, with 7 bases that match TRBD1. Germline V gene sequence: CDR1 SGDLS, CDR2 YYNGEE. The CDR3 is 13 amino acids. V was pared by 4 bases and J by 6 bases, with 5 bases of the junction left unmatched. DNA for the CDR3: TGTGCCAGCAGCCCAGGGGGTTCCGATACGCAGTATTTT. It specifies CASSPGGSDTQYF.

Here the CDR3 reads CASSLAPTQGPDTQYF. Written as DNA, the CDR3 is TGTGCCAGCAGCTTAGCGCCCACCCAAGGCCCAGATACGCAGTATTTT. This chain uses TRBV7-2 with TRBJ2-3; unclear D gene. The CDR3 extends over 16 amino acids. Trimming cost V 0 bases and J 4 bases, with 14 bases left between them. Germline loops: CDR1 SGHTA, CDR2 FQGNSA.

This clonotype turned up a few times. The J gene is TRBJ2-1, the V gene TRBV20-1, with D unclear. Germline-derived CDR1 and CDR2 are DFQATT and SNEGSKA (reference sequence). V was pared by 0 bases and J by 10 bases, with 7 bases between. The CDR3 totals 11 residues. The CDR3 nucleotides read TGCAGTGCTAGAGATCTTCTCGAGCAGTTCTTC. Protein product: CSARDLLEQFF.

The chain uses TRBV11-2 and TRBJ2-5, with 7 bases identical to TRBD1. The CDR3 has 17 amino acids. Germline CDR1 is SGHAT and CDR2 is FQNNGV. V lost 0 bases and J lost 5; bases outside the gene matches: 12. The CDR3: CASSLDPLTGFGETQYF. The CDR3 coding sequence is TGTGCCAGCAGCTTAGACCCTTTGACAGGGTTTGGGGAGACCCAGTACTTC.

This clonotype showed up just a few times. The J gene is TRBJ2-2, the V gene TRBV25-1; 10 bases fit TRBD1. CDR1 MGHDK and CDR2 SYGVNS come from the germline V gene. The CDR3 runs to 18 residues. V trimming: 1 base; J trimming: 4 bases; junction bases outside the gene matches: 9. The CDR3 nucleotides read TGTGCCAGCAGTGAATGGGGTTCGGGACAGGGGTTCACCGGGGAGCTGTTTTTT. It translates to CASSEWGSGQGFTGELFF. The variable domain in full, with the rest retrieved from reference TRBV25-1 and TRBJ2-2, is EADIYQTPRYLVIGTGKKITLECSQTMGHDKMYWYQQDPGMELHLIHYSYGVNSTEKGDLSSESTVSRIRTEHFPLTLESARPSHTSQYLCASSEWGSGQGFTGELFFGEGSRLTVL.